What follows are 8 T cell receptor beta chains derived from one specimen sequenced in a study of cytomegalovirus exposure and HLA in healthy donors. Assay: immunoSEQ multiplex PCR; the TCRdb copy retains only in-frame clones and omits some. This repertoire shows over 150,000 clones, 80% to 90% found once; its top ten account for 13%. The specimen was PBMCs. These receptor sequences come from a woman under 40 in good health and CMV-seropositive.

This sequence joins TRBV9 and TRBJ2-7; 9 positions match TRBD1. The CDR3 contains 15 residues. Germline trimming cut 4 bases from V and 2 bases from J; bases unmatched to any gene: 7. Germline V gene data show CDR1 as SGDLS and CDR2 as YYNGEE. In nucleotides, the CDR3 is TGTGCCAGCAGCCCGCGGACAGGGGAAGCCTACGAGCAGTACTTC. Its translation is CASSPRTGEAYEQYF.

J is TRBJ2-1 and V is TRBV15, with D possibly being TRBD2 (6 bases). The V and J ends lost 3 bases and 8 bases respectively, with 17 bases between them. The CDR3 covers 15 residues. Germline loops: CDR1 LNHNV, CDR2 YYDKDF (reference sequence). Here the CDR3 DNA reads TGTGCCACCAGCAGCAGACTAGGGTCCGGAGATGAGCAGTTCTTC. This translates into CATSSRLGSGDEQFF.

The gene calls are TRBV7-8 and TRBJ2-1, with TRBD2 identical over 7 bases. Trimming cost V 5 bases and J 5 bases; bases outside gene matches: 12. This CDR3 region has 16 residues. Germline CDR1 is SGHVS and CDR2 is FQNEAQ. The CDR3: CASSAQSGMFNNEQFF. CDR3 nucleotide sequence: TGTGCCAGCAGCGCACAAAGCGGGATGTTTAACAATGAGCAGTTCTTC.

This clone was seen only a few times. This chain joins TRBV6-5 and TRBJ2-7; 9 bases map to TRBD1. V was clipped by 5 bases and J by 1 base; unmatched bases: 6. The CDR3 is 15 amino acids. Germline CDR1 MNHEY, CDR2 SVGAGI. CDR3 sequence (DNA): TGTGCCAGCAGTCCTTACGGACAGGGGTCCTACGAGCAGTACTTC. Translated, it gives CASSPYGQGSYEQYF.

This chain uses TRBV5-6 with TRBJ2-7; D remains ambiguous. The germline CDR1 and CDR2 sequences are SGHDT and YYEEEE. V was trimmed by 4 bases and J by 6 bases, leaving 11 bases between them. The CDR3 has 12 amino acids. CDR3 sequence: CASSHDIAEQYF. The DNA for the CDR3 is TGTGCCAGCAGCCATGACATCGCCGAGCAGTACTTC.

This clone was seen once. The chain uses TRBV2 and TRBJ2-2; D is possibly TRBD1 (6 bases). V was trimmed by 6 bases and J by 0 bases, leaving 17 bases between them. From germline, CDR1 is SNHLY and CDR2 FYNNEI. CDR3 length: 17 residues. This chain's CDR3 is CASRPRTEWPNTGELFF. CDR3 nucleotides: TGTGCCAGCAGACCCCGGACAGAATGGCCGAACACCGGGGAGCTGTTTTTT.

DNA of the CDR3: TGTGCCAGCAGCCGGGACAGGGGGTCGGATGAGCAGTTCTTC. Translation: CASSRDRGSDEQFF. J is TRBJ2-1 and V is TRBV7-9, with TRBD1 matching over 11 bases. Germline assignment: CDR1 SEHNR and CDR2 FQNEAQ (reference sequence). The CDR3 spans 14 residues. Unmatched junction bases numbered 5, after V lost 5 bases and J lost 8 bases.

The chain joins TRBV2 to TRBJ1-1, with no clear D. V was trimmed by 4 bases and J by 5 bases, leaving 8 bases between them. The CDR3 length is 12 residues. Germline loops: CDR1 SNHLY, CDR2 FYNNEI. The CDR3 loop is CASSVPTTEAFF. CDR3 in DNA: TGTGCCAGCAGTGTCCCAACAACTGAAGCTTTCTTT.